This T cell receptor (beta chain) was documented in a study of OX40 agonist ivuxolimab in advanced cancers. Across the whole study: From roughly 20 to 85 years was the age range, with a mean of about 56 years, and approximately 84% were male. The study, taken as a whole, reports: Among the lowest peripheral clonal expansion occurred in 0.1-3.0 mg/kg partial responders.

Concerning this clone itself: Its antigen is still unknown.

The repertoire was sequenced with immunoSEQ multiplex PCR; TCRdb's copy has only in-frame clones and lacks some. The table lists 35,000 to 40,000 clones, approximately 80% of them singletons. The source was CD4+ or CD8+ T cells sorted from blood, collected in a trial of the OX40 agonist ivuxolimab. This sequence originates from an adult with an advanced solid tumor such as melanoma, head and neck, liver or kidney cancer.

For the CDR3, the DNA is TGTGCCAGCAGTGAGAGGGCGCAGCCCCAGCATTTT. It yields the protein CASSERAQPQHF. The gene calls are TRBV6-1 and TRBJ1-5; no definite D call. This CDR3 has 12 amino acids. Germline loops: CDR1 MNHNS, CDR2 SASEGT. V was pared by 3 bases and J by 7 bases, with 7 bases between.